These T cell receptor beta chains were read from a single sample in a study of blood T cell repertoires in COVID-19. Assay: immunoSEQ multiplex PCR; the TCRdb copy retains only in-frame clones and omits some. Here the sample spans 250,000 or so clones, 84% being singletons. Sequenced sample: peripheral blood. These receptors were obtained from a man between 60 and 75 years old with acute or convalescent COVID-19. Each CDR3 is given with its conserved first and last residue. Each record gives: clone size, D gene, J gene, V gene, CDR3 length, CDR3 DNA, CDR3 protein. The D gene is left open where the match is weak. Size tells how often a clone was seen (once, few, many) or the class of an expanded clone, and some rows leave it out.

NA TRBD1 TRBJ1-1 TRBV5-1 17 TGCGCCAGCAGAAGGAACAGGGGGACTACACTGAACACTGAAGCTTTCTTT CASRRNRGTTLNTEAFF
NA NA TRBJ2-3 TRBV14 11 TGTGCCAGCAGCCACGCAGATACGCAGTATTTT CASSHADTQYF
NA NA TRBJ1-6 TRBV7-8 15 TGTGCCAGCACCCCGAGAACAGACAGAAATTCACCCCTCCACTTT CASTPRTDRNSPLHF
NA TRBD1 TRBJ2-3 TRBV10-3 14 TGTGCCGGGCGGACAGGTCCTAGCACAGATACGCAGTATTTT CAGRTGPSTDTQYF
NA NA TRBJ2-5 TRBV6-6 13 TGTGCCAGCACTCAGACTGTCCAAGAGACCCAGTACTTC CASTQTVQETQYF
NA TRBD2 TRBJ2-7 TRBV6-5 13 TGTGCCAGCTGCCTAGCGGGAGGCCGAGAGCAGTACTTC CASCLAGGREQYF
NA TRBD1 TRBJ1-2 TRBV6-1 17 TGTGCCAGCAGTGTTGTACTTCCGGGACAGGGGAACTATGGCTACACCTTC CASSVVLPGQGNYGYTF
NA NA TRBJ2-5 TRBV7-8 14 TGTGCCAGCAGCTTAGGCGGTCATTGGGAGACCCAGTACTTC CASSLGGHWETQYF
NA TRBD1 TRBJ1-1 TRBV10-3 14 TGTGCCATCAGCGGGGGACAGGGTTGGACTGAAGCTTTCTTT CAISGGQGWTEAFF
NA NA TRBJ1-4 TRBV19 13 TGTGCCAGTAGTATAAACCAGGGTGAAAAACTGTTTTTT CASSINQGEKLFF
NA TRBD2 TRBJ2-3 TRBV6-5 13 TGTGCCACCGGCGGGAGGGCCGTAGATACGCAGTATTTT CATGGRAVDTQYF
NA NA TRBJ1-2 TRBV6-1 15 TGTGCCAGCAGTGAAGCCCCTTTATCTCCAGTTGGCTACACCTTC CASSEAPLSPVGYTF
once TRBD1 TRBJ2-2 TRBV11-2 15 TGTGCCAGCAGCCGAGCAGGGGGCCGGGCCGGGGAGCTGTTTTTT CASSRAGGRAGELFF
NA TRBD2 TRBJ2-2 TRBV15 14 TGTGCCACCAGCATGGGGCGGGGGGGCCCGGAGCTGTTTTTT CATSMGRGGPELFF
NA TRBD1 TRBJ1-2 TRBV6-2/TRBV6-3 16 TGTGCCAGCAGTTACTCGAGGGACAGCTTTAACTATGGCTACACCTTC CASSYSRDSFNYGYTF